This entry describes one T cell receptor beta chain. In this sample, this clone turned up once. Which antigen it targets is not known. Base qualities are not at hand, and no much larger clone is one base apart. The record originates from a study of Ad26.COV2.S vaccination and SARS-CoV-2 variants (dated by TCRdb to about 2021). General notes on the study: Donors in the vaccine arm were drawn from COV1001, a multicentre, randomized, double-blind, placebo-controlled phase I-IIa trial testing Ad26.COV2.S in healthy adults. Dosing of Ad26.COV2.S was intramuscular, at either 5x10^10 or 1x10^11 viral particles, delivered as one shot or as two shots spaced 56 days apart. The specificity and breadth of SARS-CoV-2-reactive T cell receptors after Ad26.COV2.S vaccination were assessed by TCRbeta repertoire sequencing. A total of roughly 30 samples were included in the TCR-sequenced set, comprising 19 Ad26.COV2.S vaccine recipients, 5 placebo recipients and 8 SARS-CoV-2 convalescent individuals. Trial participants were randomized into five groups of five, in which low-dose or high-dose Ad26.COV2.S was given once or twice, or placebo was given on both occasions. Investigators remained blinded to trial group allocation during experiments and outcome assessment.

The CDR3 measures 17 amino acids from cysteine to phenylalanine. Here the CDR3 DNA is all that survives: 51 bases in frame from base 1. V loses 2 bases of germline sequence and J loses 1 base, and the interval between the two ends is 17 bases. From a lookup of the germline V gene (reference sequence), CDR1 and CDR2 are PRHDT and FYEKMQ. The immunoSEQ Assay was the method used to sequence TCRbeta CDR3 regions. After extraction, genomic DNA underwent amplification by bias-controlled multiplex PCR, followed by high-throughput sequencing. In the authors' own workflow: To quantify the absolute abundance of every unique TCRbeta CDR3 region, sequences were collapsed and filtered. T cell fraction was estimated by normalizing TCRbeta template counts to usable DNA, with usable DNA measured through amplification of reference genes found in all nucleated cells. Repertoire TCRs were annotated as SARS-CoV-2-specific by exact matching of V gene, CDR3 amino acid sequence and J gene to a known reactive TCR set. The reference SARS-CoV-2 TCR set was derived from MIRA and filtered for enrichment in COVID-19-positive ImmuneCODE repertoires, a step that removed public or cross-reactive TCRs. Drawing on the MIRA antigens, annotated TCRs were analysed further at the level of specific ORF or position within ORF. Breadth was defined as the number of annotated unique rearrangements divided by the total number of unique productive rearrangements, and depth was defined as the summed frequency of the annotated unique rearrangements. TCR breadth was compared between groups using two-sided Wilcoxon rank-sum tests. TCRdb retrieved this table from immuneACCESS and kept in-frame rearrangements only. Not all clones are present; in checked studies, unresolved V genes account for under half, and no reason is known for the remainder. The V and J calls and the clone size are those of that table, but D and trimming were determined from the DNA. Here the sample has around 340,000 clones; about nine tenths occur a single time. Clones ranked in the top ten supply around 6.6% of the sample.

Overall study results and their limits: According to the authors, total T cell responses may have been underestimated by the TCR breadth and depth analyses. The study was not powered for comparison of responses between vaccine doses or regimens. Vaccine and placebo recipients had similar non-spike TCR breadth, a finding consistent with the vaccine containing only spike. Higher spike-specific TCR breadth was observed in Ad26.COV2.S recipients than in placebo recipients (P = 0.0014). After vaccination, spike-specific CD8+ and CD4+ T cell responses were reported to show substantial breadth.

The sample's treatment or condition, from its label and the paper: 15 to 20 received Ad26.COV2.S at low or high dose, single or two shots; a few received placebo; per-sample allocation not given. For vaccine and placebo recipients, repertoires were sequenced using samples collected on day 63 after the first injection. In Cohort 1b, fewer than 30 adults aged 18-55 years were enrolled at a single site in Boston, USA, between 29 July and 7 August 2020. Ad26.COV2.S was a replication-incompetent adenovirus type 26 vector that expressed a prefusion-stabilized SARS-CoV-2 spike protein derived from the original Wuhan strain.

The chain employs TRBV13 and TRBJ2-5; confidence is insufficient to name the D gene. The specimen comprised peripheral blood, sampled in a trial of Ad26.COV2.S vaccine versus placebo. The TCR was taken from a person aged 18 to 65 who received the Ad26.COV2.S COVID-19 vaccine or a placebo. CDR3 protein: CASSLLSLGTSQETQYF. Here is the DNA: TGTGCCAGCAGCTTATTATCTCTGGGCACTTCCCAAGAGACCCAGTACTTC.